Presented here are 28 T cell receptor beta chains from one specimen sequenced in a study of control samples from healthy donors and cancer patients. Sequencing was performed with immunoSEQ multiplex PCR; in TCRdb, only in-frame clones are kept and a portion is missing. This table holds about 94,000 clones, over 75% found once. The sequenced material came from blood. These receptors were taken from a woman under 30 in good health.

The table lists this clone with a count of one. The chain joins TRBV5-6 to TRBJ1-2; maybe TRBD1 (5 bases). Germline values: CDR1 SGHDT, CDR2 YYEEEE. The CDR3 contains 13 residues. Trimming pared 5 bases from V and 8 bases from J, leaving 16 bases between. The CDR3 loop reads CASSPRQSLGYTF. The CDR3 nucleotides read TGTGCCAGCAGTCCTAGACAGTCCTTAGGCTACACCTTC. Full variable domain (remainder filled in from reference TRBV5-6 and TRBJ1-2): DAGVTQSPTHLIKTRGQQVTLRCSPKSGHDTVSWYQQALGQGPQFIFQYYEEEERQRGNFPDRFSGHQFPNYSSELNVNALLLGDSALYLCASSPRQSLGYTFGSGTRLTVV.

The chain uses TRBV3-1 (or the pseudogene TRBV3-2) and TRBJ1-1; no clear D gene. V was shortened by 0 bases and J by 8 bases, with 7 bases between the two germline ends. The germline gives CDR1 LGHDT, CDR2 YNNKEL (reference sequence). The CDR3 runs to 12 residues. CDR3 protein: CASSQDRREAFF. The DNA for the CDR3 is TGTGCCAGCAGCCAAGATCGGAGGGAAGCTTTCTTT.

The chain carries TRBV14 and TRBJ2-7; D not certain. Germline V gene lookup returns CDR1 SGHDN and CDR2 FVKESK. There are 15 residues in the CDR3. Trimming removed 0 bases from V and 5 bases from J, with 14 bases in between. CDR3: CASSQEGWPIHEQYF. The CDR3 DNA reads as TGTGCCAGCAGCCAAGAAGGGTGGCCGATCCACGAGCAGTACTTC.

As to this clone: This sample also contains other DNA sequences that code for the same CDR3. V gene TRBV3-1 (or the pseudogene TRBV3-2) combines with J gene TRBJ2-2; D gene uncertain. This CDR3 is 12 amino acids long. Trimming left V 1 base short and J 8 bases short, with 5 bases between. Germline CDR1 LGHDT, CDR2 YNNKEL (reference sequence). Written as DNA, the CDR3 is TGTGCCAGCAGCCAAGGTACAGGGGAGCTGTTTTTT. This translates into CASSQGTGELFF.

The chain is built from TRBV6-1 and TRBJ1-2; D perhaps matches TRBD1 (6 bases). The CDR3 sequence is 17 residues long. Germline V lookup: CDR1 MNHNS, CDR2 SASEGT. The ends were cut back, 0 bases at V and 4 bases at J, with 18 bases in the middle. CDR3 nucleotide sequence: TGTGCCAGCAGTGAAGCGGATACAGGGTTATTAGGCTATGGCTACACCTTC. It codes for CASSEADTGLLGYGYTF.

This chain joins TRBV6-5 and TRBJ2-7; TRBD1 matches 8 bases. The germline V gene has CDR1 MNHEY and CDR2 SVGAGI. V lost 6 bases and J lost 0; bases outside the gene matches: 4. This CDR3 comprises 14 residues. The CDR3 nucleotides read TGTGCCAGCAGAATTCAGGGGGCCTCCTACGAGCAGTACTTC. Protein sequence: CASRIQGASYEQYF.

The rearrangement links TRBV19 to TRBJ1-1; no reliable D call. Deletions cut 10 bases from V and 4 bases from J, with 16 bases between. This CDR3 has 13 amino acids. Germline V gene data show CDR1 as LNHDA and CDR2 as SQIVND (reference sequence). This chain's CDR3 is CATHAGWGTEAFF. As DNA, the CDR3 is TGTGCCACTCACGCGGGATGGGGCACTGAAGCTTTCTTT.

V is TRBV3-1 (or the pseudogene TRBV3-2) and J is TRBJ2-7; the match to TRBD2 covers 9 bases. CDR3 length equals 13 residues. The germline V gene encodes CDR1 LGHDT and CDR2 YNNKEL (reference sequence). With V trimmed by 2 bases and J by 6 bases, 2 bases remained unmatched. The CDR3 here is CASSQLAGLEQYF. The CDR3 DNA reads TGTGCCAGCAGCCAACTAGCGGGGCTCGAGCAGTACTTC.

The chain uses TRBV6-5 and TRBJ1-2; no clear D. V was shortened by 7 bases and J by 5 bases, with 20 bases between the two germline ends. Germline-derived CDR1 and CDR2 are MNHEY and SVGAGI. This CDR3 has 15 amino acids. CDR3 amino acids: CASNFDATLDYGYTF. The CDR3 DNA sequence: TGTGCCAGCAACTTCGACGCCACCCTAGATTATGGCTACACCTTC.

The gene calls are TRBV7-9 and TRBJ1-4; TRBD1 agrees at 7 bases. The CDR3 loop spans 15 amino acids. Germline CDR1 reads SEHNR; CDR2 reads FQNEAQ (reference sequence). Trimming took 5 bases from V and 8 from J; bases not matched to a gene: 11. The CDR3 sequence: CASSLRTGGKEKLFF. CDR3 DNA: TGTGCCAGCAGCCTTCGGACAGGAGGAAAAGAAAAACTGTTTTTT. The whole variable domain, remainder taken from reference TRBV7-9 and TRBJ1-4, is DTGVSQNPRHKITKRGQNVTFRCDPISEHNRLYWYRQTLGQGPEFLTYFQNEAQLEKSRLLSDRFSAERPKGSFSTLEIQRTEQGDSAMYLCASSLRTGGKEKLFFGSGTQLSVL.

This chain connects TRBV7-9 to TRBJ2-1; TRBD2 is a possible D gene (6 bases). Per the germline V gene, CDR1 is SEHNR and CDR2 is FQNEAQ (reference sequence). There are 14 residues in the CDR3. V gave up 8 bases and J gave up 7 bases, with 18 bases separating them. CDR3 in amino acids: CASLRASARNEQFF. The CDR3 DNA reads TGTGCCAGCCTCCGGGCTAGCGCGAGAAATGAGCAGTTCTTC.

This clone occurred a few times. This chain links TRBV19 with TRBJ1-6, with 8 bases aligning to TRBD1. V shed 5 bases and J 11 bases; nucleotides not matched to a gene: 14. The CDR3 is 16 amino acids. In germline, CDR1 is LNHDA, CDR2 SQIVND (reference sequence). Written as DNA, the CDR3 is TGTGCCAGTAGTGCGAGTTGGACAGGGAAAAATCCACCCCTCCACTTT. Translation gives CASSASWTGKNPPLHF.

This clone was counted once. This rearrangement joins TRBV12-3 or TRBV12-4 to TRBJ2-2; possibly TRBD1 for D (6 bases). The CDR3 loop spans 13 amino acids. Trimming cost V 3 bases and J 7 bases, with 9 bases left between them. The CDR3 protein is CASSFKGVGELFF. CDR3 bases: TGTGCCAGCAGTTTCAAGGGGGTCGGGGAGCTGTTTTTT.

This rearrangement joins TRBV7-2 to TRBJ2-1, with 12 positions matching TRBD2. V was clipped by 4 bases and J by 7 bases; unmatched bases: 8. Germline CDR1 and CDR2: SGHTA and FQGNSA. The CDR3 sequence is 16 residues long. The CDR3 reads CASSSSGGEMANEQFF. CDR3 coding DNA: TGTGCCAGCAGCTCTAGCGGGGGGGAAATGGCAAATGAGCAGTTCTTC.

The chain couples TRBV5-5 to TRBJ2-4; D unresolved. Germline V gives CDR1 SGHKS, CDR2 YYEKEE (reference sequence). Trimming took off 3 bases at V and 0 bases at J, with 7 bases between the two ends. This CDR3 comprises 14 residues. The CDR3 loop is CASSSDGAKNIQYF. CDR3 DNA sequence: TGTGCCAGCAGCTCGGACGGAGCCAAAAACATTCAGTACTTC. Full variable domain (rest looked up from reference TRBV5-5 and TRBJ2-4): DAGVTQSPTHLIKTRGQQVTLRCSPISGHKSVSWYQQVLGQGPQFIFQYYEKEERGRGNFPDRFSARQFPNYSSELNVNALLLGDSALYLCASSSDGAKNIQYFGAGTRLSVL.

V and J are TRBV25-1 and TRBJ1-2; D gene uncertain. The germline V gene has CDR1 MGHDK and CDR2 SYGVNS. The CDR3 spans 12 residues. V was pared by 3 bases and J by 7 bases, with 9 bases between. The CDR3 DNA reads as TGTGCCAGCAGTGATTCTGTCCTTGGCTACACCTTC. It is translated as CASSDSVLGYTF.

This rearrangement joins TRBV11-2 to TRBJ1-3; no reliable D call. Between the trimmed V and J ends, which lost 4 bases and 4 bases, there was a span of 14 bases. Looked up from germline, CDR1 is SGHAT and CDR2 is FQNNGV. This CDR3 is built from 15 residues. CDR3 in DNA: TGTGCCAGCAGCTCTCACGGCGGGAACGGAAACACCATATATTTT. This gives the protein CASSSHGGNGNTIYF.

This clone showed up many times. This sequence joins TRBV7-2 and TRBJ1-1; 7 nucleotides line up with TRBD1. Germline CDR1 and CDR2: SGHTA and FQGNSA. The CDR3 extends over 12 amino acids. V trimming: 5 bases; J trimming: 7 bases; junction bases outside the gene matches: 4. The CDR3 spells CASSTYRGEAFF. The CDR3 coding sequence is TGTGCCAGCAGCACATACAGGGGTGAAGCTTTCTTT.

The rearrangement links TRBV13 to TRBJ2-7; 9 bases are shared with TRBD1. CDR3 size: 14 residues. V shed 5 bases and J 4 bases; nucleotides not matched to a gene: 6. Germline CDR1 reads PRHDT; CDR2 reads FYEKMQ (reference sequence). CDR3 amino acids: CASSTGQGMYEQYF. DNA of the CDR3: TGTGCCAGCAGCACGGGACAGGGTATGTACGAGCAGTACTTC.

The J gene is TRBJ1-6, the V gene TRBV2; D gene uncertain. The CDR3 totals 13 residues. V lost 6 bases to trimming and J lost 3 bases, with 6 bases between them. Germline V gene sequence: CDR1 SNHLY, CDR2 FYNNEI. In nucleotides, the CDR3 is TGTGCCAGCAGCTCGGACTATAATTCACCCCTCCACTTT. This sequence encodes CASSSDYNSPLHF.

The chain joins TRBV2 to TRBJ1-1, with D unresolved. CDR3 length: 14 residues. The V gene's germline CDR1 is SNHLY and CDR2 FYNNEI. Trimming took off 0 bases at V and 5 bases at J, with 10 bases between the two ends. The CDR3 DNA reads TGTGCCAGCAGTGAAGCGCAAGTGGGGACTGAAGCTTTCTTT. Translated, it gives CASSEAQVGTEAFF.

V usage is TRBV5-6 and J usage is TRBJ2-5; 8 bases align to TRBD1. The CDR3 sequence is 16 residues long. CDR1 SGHDT and CDR2 YYEEEE come from the germline V gene. V was pared by 4 bases and J by 4 bases, with 12 bases of the junction left unmatched. The CDR3 sequence is CASSLPDRVFGETQYF. For the CDR3, the DNA is TGTGCCAGCAGCCTCCCGGACAGGGTGTTCGGAGAGACCCAGTACTTC.

V usage is TRBV2 and J usage is TRBJ1-2; 9 bases are shared with TRBD1. V shed 2 bases and J 8 bases; nucleotides not matched to a gene: 9. The germline V gene encodes CDR1 SNHLY and CDR2 FYNNEI. The CDR3 sequence is 15 residues long. The chain's CDR3 is CASSEWGDRVNGYTF. Here the CDR3 DNA reads TGTGCCAGCAGTGAATGGGGGGACAGGGTAAACGGCTACACCTTC.

The chain is built from TRBV3-1 (or the pseudogene TRBV3-2) and TRBJ2-1; D possibly uses TRBD1 or TRBD2 (5 bases each). Trimming pared 1 base from V and 8 bases from J, leaving 12 bases between. Germline V CDR1 and CDR2: LGHDT, YNNKEL (reference sequence). The CDR3 runs to 14 residues. CDR3 loop: CASSQVLGDHEQFF. DNA for the CDR3: TGTGCCAGCAGCCAAGTTCTAGGGGACCATGAGCAGTTCTTC.

The CDR3 loop is CASSPTGNRQPQHF. CDR3 coding DNA: TGTGCCAGCAGCCCGACAGGTAATCGCCAGCCCCAGCATTTT. The genes are TRBV11-2 and TRBJ1-5; D is perhaps TRBD1 (6 bases). CDR1 and CDR2 from the germline V gene are SGHAT and FQNNGV. The CDR3 has 14 amino acids. Between the trimmed V and J ends, which lost 5 bases and 7 bases, there was a span of 15 bases.

V usage is TRBV9 and J usage is TRBJ2-5; a possible D gene is TRBD2 (5 bases). Deletions cut 2 bases from V and 5 bases from J, with 19 bases between. This CDR3 contains 16 residues. Germline V CDR1 and CDR2: SGDLS, YYNGEE. Here the CDR3 reads CASSVGTREQRETQYF. The CDR3 coding sequence is TGTGCCAGCAGCGTTGGAACTAGGGAGCAAAGGGAGACCCAGTACTTC.

The genes are TRBV21-1 and TRBJ1-1. TRBV21-1 corresponds to a pseudogene. The CDR3 is 14 amino acids. The CDR3 DNA reads TGTGCCAGCAGCAAAGAAGGGTGGGTCACTGAAGCTTTCTTT. Protein sequence: CASSKEGWVTEAFF.

This rearrangement joins TRBV11-3 to TRBJ2-5; 11 nucleotides agree with TRBD2. Germline trimming cut 6 bases from V and 0 bases from J; bases unmatched to any gene: 6. Germline V gene sequence: CDR1 SGHNT, CDR2 YENEEA. The CDR3 sequence is 16 residues long. The CDR3 protein is CASSLAGGSYQETQYF. The CDR3, as DNA: TGTGCCAGCAGTCTAGCGGGGGGAAGCTACCAAGAGACCCAGTACTTC.